The 13 T cell receptor beta chains given below trace back to one sample, sequenced in a study of control samples from healthy donors and cancer patients. Measured with immunoSEQ multiplex PCR; TCRdb has only the in-frame clones, and not every one. The listing contains about 190,000 clones. Sequencing input: blood. The receptors derive from a young woman in good health.

The chain is built from TRBV6-5 and TRBJ1-1, with TRBD1 matching 10 bases. CDR3 length: 13 residues. Germline CDR1 is MNHEY and CDR2 is SVGAGI. The V segment lost 6 bases and the J segment 4 bases; nucleotides outside the gene matches: 2. The CDR3 protein is CASSWDRGTEAFF. CDR3 DNA sequence: TGTGCCAGCAGCTGGGACAGGGGCACTGAAGCTTTCTTT.

The chain employs TRBV18 and TRBJ1-5; D perhaps matches TRBD1 (5 bases). CDR1 and CDR2 from the germline V gene are KGHSH and LQKENI. V was cut by 1 base and J by 4 bases, with 14 bases left in between. This CDR3 comprises 16 residues. CDR3: CASSPRRTSGNQPQHF. The CDR3 bases are TGTGCCAGCTCACCACGCCGGACATCGGGAAATCAGCCCCAGCATTTT.

In DNA, the CDR3 is TGTGCCAGCAGCGTAGGGGCAGGGCCCACTGAAGCTTTCTTT. Its translation: CASSVGAGPTEAFF. This rearrangement joins TRBV9 to TRBJ1-1, with D possibly TRBD1 on 5 matching bases. The CDR3 extends over 14 amino acids. V was clipped by 0 bases and J by 4 bases, with 10 bases between them. Germline lookup yields CDR1 SGDLS and CDR2 YYNGEE.

The chain couples TRBV7-2 to TRBJ1-1; D may be TRBD1 (5 bases). This CDR3 spans 14 amino acids. V was pared by 1 base and J by 3 bases, with 9 bases between. CDR1 and CDR2 from the germline V gene are SGHTA and FQGNSA. DNA of the CDR3: TGTGCCAGCAGCTTAGGTCAGGGATACACTGAAGCTTTCTTT. Encoded protein: CASSLGQGYTEAFF. Filled out from reference TRBV7-2 and TRBJ1-1, the complete variable domain reads GAGVSQSPSNKVTEKGKDVELRCDPISGHTALYWYRQSLGQGLEFLIYFQGNSAPDKSGLPSDRFSAERTGGSVSTLTIQRTQQEDSAVYLCASSLGQGYTEAFFGQGTRLTVV.

The chain couples TRBV5-1 to TRBJ2-3, with 7 positions matching TRBD2. The junction had 6 bases not matched to a gene; V was cut back by 1 base and J by 10 bases. Germline V lookup: CDR1 SGHRS, CDR2 YFSETQ. The CDR3 has 13 residues. CDR3 residues: CASSLSRGDPQYF. The DNA of the CDR3 is TGCGCCAGCAGCTTGTCCCGGGGGGATCCGCAGTATTTT.

The CDR3 reads CASSLGGLNTEAFF. The CDR3 DNA reads TGTGCCAGCAGCTTAGGAGGCCTGAACACTGAAGCTTTCTTT. This chain connects TRBV11-2 to TRBJ1-1; D uncertain. V dropped 1 base and J dropped 0 bases, with 6 bases sitting between them. The CDR3 consists of 14 residues. Per the germline V gene, CDR1 is SGHAT and CDR2 is FQNNGV.

V usage is TRBV6-6 and J usage is TRBJ2-1; tentative D call: TRBD1 (6 bases). Looked up from germline, CDR1 is MNHNY and CDR2 is SVGAGI (reference sequence). The CDR3 has 13 residues. Trimming stripped 8 bases from V and 5 bases from J, with 13 bases between. The CDR3 protein is CASGGQPDNEQFF. The DNA for the CDR3 is TGTGCCAGCGGCGGACAGCCTGACAATGAGCAGTTCTTC.

This chain links TRBV6-2 or TRBV6-3 with TRBJ1-5, with 9 bases that match TRBD1. The CDR3 sequence is 16 residues long. Germline V gene lookup returns CDR1 MNHEY and CDR2 SVGEGT. V lost 6 bases and J lost 5; bases outside the gene matches: 11. Here the CDR3 reads CASSPRDRVFYQPQHF. The CDR3 bases are TGTGCCAGCAGCCCCCGGGACAGGGTTTTCTATCAGCCCCAGCATTTT.

The chain recombines TRBV7-8 with TRBJ1-5; D call uncertain. The germline V gene encodes CDR1 SGHVS and CDR2 FQNEAQ. V was clipped by 2 bases and J by 2 bases, with 7 bases between them. The CDR3 totals 14 residues. The CDR3 protein is CASSLLQGNQPQHF. CDR3 nucleotides: TGTGCCAGCAGCTTACTTCAGGGCAATCAGCCCCAGCATTTT. Full variable domain (rest looked up from reference TRBV7-8 and TRBJ1-5): GAGVSQSPRYKVAKRGQDVALRCDPISGHVSLFWYQQALGQGPEFLTYFQNEAQLDKSGLPSDRFFAERPEGSVSTLKIQRTQQEDSAVYLCASSLLQGNQPQHFGDGTRLSIL.

The rearrangement uses TRBV7-9 and TRBJ1-1; D might be TRBD1 (5 bases). CDR1 SEHNR and CDR2 FQNEAQ come from the germline V gene (reference sequence). Trimming pared 5 bases from V and 5 bases from J, leaving 15 bases between. The CDR3 contains 14 residues. CDR3 in amino acids: CASSPMTGTTEAFF. In DNA, the CDR3 is TGTGCCAGCAGCCCTATGACCGGGACGACTGAAGCTTTCTTT.

The chain employs TRBV11-2 and TRBJ1-4, with 10 nucleotides matching TRBD1. V shed 5 bases and J 8 bases; nucleotides not matched to a gene: 8. This CDR3 spans 15 amino acids. Germline CDR1 is SGHAT and CDR2 is FQNNGV. The CDR3, as DNA: TGTGCCAGCAGCGTATCGGGGACAGGGGCCGAAAAACTGTTTTTT. Amino acids: CASSVSGTGAEKLFF. Filled out from reference TRBV11-2 and TRBJ1-4, the complete variable domain reads EAGVAQSPRYKIIEKRQSVAFWCNPISGHATLYWYQQILGQGPKLLIQFQNNGVVDDSQLPKDRFSAERLKGVDSTLKIQPAKLEDSAVYLCASSVSGTGAEKLFFGSGTQLSVL.

This chain joins TRBV29-1 and TRBJ1-2; no definite D call. Looked up from germline, CDR1 is SQVTM and CDR2 is ANQGSEA. Trimming removed 3 bases from V and 4 bases from J, with 9 bases in between. The CDR3 totals 12 residues. In DNA, the CDR3 is TGCAGCGTTGAGGGCCTCCCCTATGGCTACACCTTC. Amino acids: CSVEGLPYGYTF.

The chain employs TRBV6-5 and TRBJ2-5, with TRBD2 matching 12 bases. The V and J ends lost 6 bases and 5 bases, in that order; junction bases with no gene match: 1. This CDR3 is built from 13 residues. Germline CDR1 is MNHEY and CDR2 is SVGAGI. As DNA, the CDR3 is TGTGCCAGCAGCACTAGCGGGGGGGAGACCCAGTACTTC. This sequence encodes CASSTSGGETQYF.